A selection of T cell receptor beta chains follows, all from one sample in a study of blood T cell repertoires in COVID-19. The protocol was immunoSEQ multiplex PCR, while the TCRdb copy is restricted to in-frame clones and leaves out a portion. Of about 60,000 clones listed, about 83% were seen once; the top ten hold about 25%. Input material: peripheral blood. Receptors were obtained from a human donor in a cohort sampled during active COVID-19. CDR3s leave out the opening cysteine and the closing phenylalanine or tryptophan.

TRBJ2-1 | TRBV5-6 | ASSLGQGGEQF
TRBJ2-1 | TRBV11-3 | ASSITSGSYNEQF
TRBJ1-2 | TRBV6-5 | ASIQDRGGGYT
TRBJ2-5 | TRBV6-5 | ASRPLGPSGETQY
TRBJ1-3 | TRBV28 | ASLIGGVSGNTIY
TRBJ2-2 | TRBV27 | ASSSPSVANTGELF
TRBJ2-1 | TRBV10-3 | AISDPGLEHNEQF
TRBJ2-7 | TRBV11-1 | ASSLEPTGDYEQY
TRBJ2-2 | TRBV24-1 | AAGQGSGLGTGELF
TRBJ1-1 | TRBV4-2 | ASSQAGTGTPEAF
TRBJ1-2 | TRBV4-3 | ASSQEKRTGFGYT
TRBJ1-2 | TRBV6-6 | ASSYSTKPGDGYT
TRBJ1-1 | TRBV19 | ASRDRDRDMNTEAF
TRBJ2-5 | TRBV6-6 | ASRGRTGETQY
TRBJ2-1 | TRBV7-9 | ASSDRTGPFVYNEQF
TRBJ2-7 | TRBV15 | ATSRGIGGGHYEQY
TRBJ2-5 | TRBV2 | ASKEEETQY
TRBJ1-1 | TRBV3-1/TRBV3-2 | ASSQVGGGAEAF
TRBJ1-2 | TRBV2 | ASRFGQAINYGYT
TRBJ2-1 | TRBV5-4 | ASSSRDRGYNEQF
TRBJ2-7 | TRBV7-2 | ASSLVGRGPYEQY
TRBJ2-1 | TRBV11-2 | ASNRLAEGNEQF
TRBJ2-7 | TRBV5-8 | ASSPGIAGVEQY
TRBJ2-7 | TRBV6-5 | ASSYGGGGPIYEQY
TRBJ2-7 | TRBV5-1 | ASSLGTPEGEQY
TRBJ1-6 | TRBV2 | ASSVSRSDNSPLH
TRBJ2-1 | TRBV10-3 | AISTGSNEQF
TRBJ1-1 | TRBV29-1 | SVDLQGPNTEAF
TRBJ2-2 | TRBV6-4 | ASSELPGAGELF
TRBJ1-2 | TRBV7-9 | ASSLTGGSIGYT
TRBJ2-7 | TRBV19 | ASSINYRGFEQY
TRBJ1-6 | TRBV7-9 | ASSPRGYNSPLH
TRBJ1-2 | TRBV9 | ASSAVPGREQGADGYT
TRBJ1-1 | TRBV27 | ASSTSGARTEAF
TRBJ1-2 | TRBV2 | ASSRYYGYT
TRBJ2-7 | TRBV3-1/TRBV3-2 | ASRVSGSYEQY
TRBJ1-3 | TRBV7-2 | ASSFTFTYSGNTIY
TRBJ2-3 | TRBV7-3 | ASSSLAGGHGTQY
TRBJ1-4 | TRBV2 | ASLRDRASSDEKLF
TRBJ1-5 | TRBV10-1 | ASSTGPYQPQH
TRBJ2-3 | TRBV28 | ASSLIAGGPDPQY
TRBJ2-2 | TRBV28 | ASFWTGGNTGELF
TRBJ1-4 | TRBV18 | ASSPPGDSEKLF
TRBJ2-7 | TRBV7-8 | ASSSSGSHSYEQY
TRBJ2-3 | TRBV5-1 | ASSTFAGAGNTQY
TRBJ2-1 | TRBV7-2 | ASSPGLAAYNEQF
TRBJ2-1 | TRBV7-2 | ASSPTRLSYNEQF